Sequencing of this T cell receptor (beta chain) was carried out in a study of high-grade serous ovarian cancer treatment subgroups. Looking at the study overall: Mean per sample: about 15,000 reads, thousands of unique TCR beta rearrangements. Study-wide results and limits: Different patients shared almost no repertoire; same-patient tumors shared 0.11 to 0.79.

Tumor samples were taken before definitive surgery or chemotherapy. Germline CDR1 and CDR2: MNHNY and SVGAGI (reference sequence). V was shortened by 7 bases and J by 8 bases, with 20 bases between the two germline ends. The CDR3 is 14 residues long. On this clone itself: Antigen specificity is unknown.

The repertoire was sequenced with immunoSEQ multiplex PCR; TCRdb's copy has only in-frame clones and lacks some. The table shows some 33,000 clones, with about 80% occurring only once. The receptor was isolated from a human donor with high-grade serous ovarian cancer. The specimen sequenced was tumor tissue. The V gene is TRBV6-6, the J gene TRBJ1-2; weak D call: TRBD1 (5 bases). CDR3 loop: CASIPSGRKGGYTF. CDR3 sequence (DNA): TGTGCCAGCATCCCATCGGGGAGGAAGGGGGGCTACACCTTC.